Below, 27 T cell receptor beta chains from the same sample are listed, as sequenced in a study of T cell changes during pregnancy in multiple sclerosis. Using immunoSEQ multiplex PCR, the repertoire was profiled, and TCRdb retains in-frame clones only, with some absent. The sample has under 50,000 clones; around 93% are singletons. The sequences come from CD8+ T cells from peripheral blood mononuclear cells, collected before pregnancy. Source of these receptors: a female donor with multiple sclerosis, enrolled in a pregnancy study.

The rearrangement links TRBV6-5 to TRBJ2-2, with 8 bases lining up with TRBD1. Losses at the gene ends were 5 bases for V and 5 bases for J; bases not matched to a gene: 1. Germline CDR1 and CDR2: MNHEY and SVGAGI. This CDR3 contains 13 residues. The CDR3 reads CASSRTGTGELFF. The CDR3 DNA reads TGTGCCAGCAGTCGGACAGGGACCGGGGAGCTGTTTTTT.

The J gene is TRBJ1-6, the V gene TRBV18; D perhaps matches TRBD1 (6 bases). The germline gives CDR1 KGHSH, CDR2 LQKENI. CDR3 length equals 18 residues. V gave up 6 bases and J gave up 5 bases, with 23 bases separating them. The CDR3 DNA follows: TGTGCCAGCTCGAGGGACACGAGGCTCAGAAATAATAATTCACCCCTCCACTTT. Translated: CASSRDTRLRNNNSPLHF.

This chain joins TRBV7-9 and TRBJ2-3; 7 bases match TRBD1. The germline V gene encodes CDR1 SEHNR and CDR2 FQNEAQ (reference sequence). This CDR3 has 17 amino acids. After removal of 3 bases from V and 3 bases from J, the junction contained 12 bases not matched to a gene. CDR3 DNA sequence: TGTGCCAGCAGCTTTGGGAGCAGGGGGTCTAAGACAGATACGCAGTATTTT. Its translation: CASSFGSRGSKTDTQYF.

The chain uses TRBV1 and TRBJ2-1; the tabulated D call, TRBD2, remains unverified against the DNA. TRBV1 is described as a pseudogene. The CDR3 loop spans 17 amino acids. The CDR3 DNA reads as TGCACCAGCAGCCAAGCTCATGAGCGGGGTACTGACGATGAGCAGTTCTTC. This sequence encodes CTSSQAHERGTDDEQFF.

The rearrangement links TRBV28 to TRBJ1-2; D remains unclear. V gave up 7 bases and J gave up 2 bases, with 20 bases separating them. The CDR3 covers 16 residues. CDR1 and CDR2 from the germline V gene are MDHEN and SYDVKM. The CDR3 nucleotides read TGTGCCAGCAATCCTACGGCGGAATTTTACAACTATGGCTACACCTTC. Its protein is CASNPTAEFYNYGYTF.

The chain carries TRBV6-1 and TRBJ2-5; maybe TRBD1 (6 bases). Germline-derived CDR1 and CDR2 are MNHNS and SASEGT. There are 14 residues in the CDR3. V was clipped by 5 bases and J by 0 bases, with 10 bases between them. For the CDR3, the DNA is TGTGCCAGCAGTAGGACAGCCCACCAAGAGACCCAGTACTTC. This sequence encodes CASSRTAHQETQYF.

This chain links TRBV5-1 with TRBJ2-7; 8 bases fit TRBD1. Germline CDR1 is SGHRS and CDR2 is YFSETQ. There are 15 residues in the CDR3. V shed 0 bases and J 5 bases; nucleotides not matched to a gene: 7. CDR3 amino acids: CASSLAGGAGNEQYF. Here the CDR3 DNA reads TGCGCCAGCAGCTTGGCAGGGGGCGCGGGAAACGAGCAGTACTTC.

The chain uses TRBV30 and TRBJ1-1; no clear D gene. Trimming took 4 bases from V and 2 from J, leaving 11 bases between them. CDR3 length: 13 amino acids. CDR1 and CDR2 from the germline V gene are GTSNPN and SVGIG (reference sequence). The CDR3 coding sequence is TGTGCCTGGAACCCGACGGGAAACACTGAAGCTTTCTTT. This encodes CAWNPTGNTEAFF.

The rearrangement uses TRBV7-8 and TRBJ1-5, with D perhaps matching TRBD1 (6 bases). V was pared by 0 bases and J by 6 bases, with 15 bases between. The CDR3 covers 16 residues. The V gene's germline CDR1 is SGHVS and CDR2 FQNEAQ. The chain's CDR3 is CASSLASRGPGQPQHF. The CDR3 DNA reads TGTGCCAGCAGCTTAGCATCCAGGGGCCCGGGTCAGCCCCAGCATTTT.

This clone was seen once. The genes are TRBV2 and TRBJ1-5; the match to TRBD1 covers 9 bases. The CDR3 consists of 17 residues. V dropped 4 bases and J dropped 3; count of bases not matched to a gene: 10. Germline V gene sequence: CDR1 SNHLY, CDR2 FYNNEI. This chain's CDR3 is CASSGSSTGGNNQPQHF. As DNA, the CDR3 is TGTGCCAGCAGTGGATCTTCGACAGGGGGGAACAATCAGCCCCAGCATTTT.

This clone was seen a single time. This sequence joins TRBV6-1 and TRBJ1-1; D not certain. The CDR3 sequence is 11 residues long. Trimming removed 8 bases at V and 4 bases at J, with 8 bases between. Germline loops: CDR1 MNHNS, CDR2 SASEGT. The CDR3 spells CASGRSTEAFF. As DNA, the CDR3 is TGTGCCAGCGGTCGCAGCACTGAAGCTTTCTTT.

This sequence joins TRBV6-5 and TRBJ2-7, with 9 bases aligning to TRBD1. V shed 10 bases and J 3 bases; nucleotides not matched to a gene: 4. This CDR3 spans 12 amino acids. Germline V gives CDR1 MNHEY, CDR2 SVGAGI. This chain's CDR3 is CATLGQGYEQYF. CDR3 DNA: TGTGCCACCCTGGGACAGGGCTACGAGCAGTACTTC.

The chain links TRBV28 to TRBJ2-2; no firm D call. The V gene lost 7 bases and the J gene lost 1 base, with 16 bases spanning the gap. There are 16 residues in the CDR3. Germline CDR1 MDHEN, CDR2 SYDVKM. The CDR3 nucleotides read TGTGCCAGCACCACTTCCTGGCTAGGGAACACCGGGGAGCTGTTTTTT. Protein: CASTTSWLGNTGELFF.

J is TRBJ2-2 and V is TRBV9, with 7 positions matching TRBD2. Per germline, CDR1 SGDLS and CDR2 YYNGEE. The CDR3 runs 12 residues. Trimming removed 5 bases from V and 5 bases from J; junction bases left unmatched: 0. The CDR3 nucleotides read TGTGCCAGCAGGCGGGGGACCGGGGAGCTGTTTTTT. This gives the protein CASRRGTGELFF.

In regard to this clone: The sample carries other DNA sequences with the same CDR3. V gene TRBV7-9 combines with J gene TRBJ2-3, with D uncertain. CDR1 is SEHNR and CDR2 is FQNEAQ in the germline V gene (reference sequence). Trimming took off 5 bases at V and 2 bases at J, with 2 bases between the two ends. The CDR3 runs 11 residues. The CDR3 region has the DNA TGTGCCAGCAGCCTCACAGATACGCAGTATTTT. It codes for CASSLTDTQYF.

This chain connects TRBV27 to TRBJ2-5, with D tentatively TRBD2 (5 bases). Trimming pared 6 bases from V and 5 bases from J, leaving 13 bases between. CDR1 is MNHEY, CDR2 SMNVEV, per germline (reference sequence). The CDR3 is 13 amino acids. Here the CDR3 reads CASRPGLTETQYF. The CDR3 coding sequence is TGTGCCAGCAGGCCCGGACTGACCGAGACCCAGTACTTC.

This chain links TRBV30 with TRBJ2-7; 11 nucleotides agree with TRBD2. The V gene's germline CDR1 is GTSNPN and CDR2 SVGIG (reference sequence). The CDR3 has 18 residues. V was pared by 0 bases and J by 0 bases, with 10 bases of the junction left unmatched. The CDR3 sequence is CAWSVGVAGGRNSYEQYF. The CDR3 nucleotides read TGTGCCTGGAGTGTAGGGGTAGCGGGAGGGCGAAACTCCTACGAGCAGTACTTC.

This chain links TRBV6-5 with TRBJ1-2; 7 positions agree with TRBD1. Germline CDR1 MNHEY, CDR2 SVGAGI. V shed 7 bases and J 4 bases; nucleotides not matched to a gene: 12. The CDR3 is made up of 15 amino acids. The chain's CDR3 is CASIEKKTGFYGYTF. The CDR3 DNA follows: TGTGCCAGCATCGAGAAAAAGACAGGGTTCTATGGCTACACCTTC.

CDR3 bases: TGTGCCAGCAGCGTAGAGGGGGCTGGGTCACCCCTCCACTTT. Amino acids: CASSVEGAGSPLHF. The J gene is TRBJ1-6, the V gene TRBV9; 7 bases fit TRBD1. This CDR3 region has 14 residues. The V gene end was trimmed by 0 bases and the J gene end by 10 bases; junction bases not matched to a gene: 4. Germline V gene data show CDR1 as SGDLS and CDR2 as YYNGEE. Together with reference TRBV9 and TRBJ1-6, the CDR3 gives the full variable domain: DSGVTQTPKHLITATGQRVTLRCSPRSGDLSVYWYQQSLDQGLQFLIQYYNGEERAKGNILERFSAQQFPDLHSELNLSSLELGDSALYFCASSVEGAGSPLHFGNGTRLTVT.

The chain is built from TRBV27 and TRBJ1-5; D possibly corresponds to TRBD1 (6 bases). In germline, CDR1 is MNHEY, CDR2 SMNVEV (reference sequence). This CDR3 spans 14 amino acids. V gave up 5 bases and J gave up 2 bases, with 10 bases separating them. Here the CDR3 DNA reads TGTGCCAGCAGTAGGGGGGGCGGCAATCAGCCCCAGCATTTT. Translating it yields CASSRGGGNQPQHF.

This clone was counted between two and nine times. This sequence joins TRBV6-6 and TRBJ1-1; 9 nucleotides agree with TRBD1. The J segment lost 12 bases and the V segment lost 2 bases, leaving 7 bases of the junction unmatched. This CDR3 has 13 amino acids. The germline V gene has CDR1 MNHNY and CDR2 SVGAGI (reference sequence). CDR3 sequence reads: CASSYRTGELTFF. The DNA for the CDR3 is TGTGCCAGCAGTTACCGGACAGGGGAGCTAACTTTCTTT.

V usage is TRBV13 and J usage is TRBJ1-5, with 8 bases lining up with TRBD1. The CDR3 totals 13 residues. Germline-derived CDR1 and CDR2 are PRHDT and FYEKMQ (reference sequence). The V and J ends lost 5 bases and 5 bases, in that order; junction bases with no gene match: 2. The CDR3 DNA sequence: TGTGCCAGCAGCCTGACAGGGGATCAGCCCCAGCATTTT. This gives the protein CASSLTGDQPQHF.

This clone was recorded only once. The chain combines TRBV9 with TRBJ2-3; 12 positions agree with TRBD2. The germline V gene encodes CDR1 SGDLS and CDR2 YYNGEE. Losses at the gene ends were 0 bases for V and 5 bases for J; bases not matched to a gene: 7. The CDR3 contains 17 residues. CDR3 residues: CASSVGSSGRAGDTQYF. The CDR3 region has the DNA TGTGCCAGCAGCGTAGGGTCTAGCGGGAGGGCCGGAGATACGCAGTATTTT.

This clone was picked up a small number of times. The chain joins TRBV9 to TRBJ1-1, with a possible D match to TRBD1 (5 bases). V was pared by 4 bases and J by 0 bases, with 10 bases between. Germline-derived CDR1 and CDR2 are SGDLS and YYNGEE. This CDR3 has 14 residues. The chain's CDR3 is CASSPTTVNTEAFF. The CDR3, as DNA: TGTGCCAGCAGCCCCACGACAGTGAACACTGAAGCTTTCTTT.

The J gene is TRBJ2-2, the V gene TRBV5-1; unclear D gene. Per germline, CDR1 SGHRS and CDR2 YFSETQ. CDR3 length equals 16 residues. Trimming left V 3 bases short and J 5 bases short, with 17 bases between. CDR3 loop: CASSYKWKRVTGELFF. The CDR3 DNA is TGCGCCAGCAGCTACAAGTGGAAACGGGTAACCGGGGAGCTGTTTTTT.

The rearrangement uses TRBV14 and TRBJ1-2; D unclear. There are 13 residues in the CDR3. The germline V gene encodes CDR1 SGHDN and CDR2 FVKESK. The germline V and J ends were trimmed by 0 bases and 8 bases, with 10 bases remaining between them. The CDR3 nucleotides read TGTGCCAGCAGCCAAGATCGGAGGTGGGGCTACACCTTC. Encoded protein: CASSQDRRWGYTF.

This clone was seen a single time. The chain recombines TRBV28 with TRBJ2-1, with D perhaps matching TRBD2 (7 bases). Germline V gene sequence: CDR1 MDHEN, CDR2 SYDVKM. Trimming removed 1 base from V and 2 bases from J, with 15 bases in between. The CDR3 runs 17 residues. CDR3 sequence: CASSLFGGGSTYNEQFF. The CDR3 bases are TGTGCCAGCAGTTTATTTGGGGGGGGCTCAACCTACAATGAGCAGTTCTTC.